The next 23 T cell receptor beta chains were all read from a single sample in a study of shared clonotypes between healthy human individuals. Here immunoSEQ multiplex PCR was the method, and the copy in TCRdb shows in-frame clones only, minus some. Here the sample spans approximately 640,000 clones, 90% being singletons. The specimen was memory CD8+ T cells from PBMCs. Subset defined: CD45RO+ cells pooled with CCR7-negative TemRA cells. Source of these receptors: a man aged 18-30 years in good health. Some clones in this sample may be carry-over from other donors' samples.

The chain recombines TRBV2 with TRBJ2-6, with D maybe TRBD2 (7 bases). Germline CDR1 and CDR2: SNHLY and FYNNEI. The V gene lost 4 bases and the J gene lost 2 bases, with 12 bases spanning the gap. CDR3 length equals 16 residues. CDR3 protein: CASSVGGATGANVLTF. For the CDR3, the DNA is TGTGCCAGCAGTGTTGGGGGGGCGACTGGGGCCAACGTCCTGACTTTC.

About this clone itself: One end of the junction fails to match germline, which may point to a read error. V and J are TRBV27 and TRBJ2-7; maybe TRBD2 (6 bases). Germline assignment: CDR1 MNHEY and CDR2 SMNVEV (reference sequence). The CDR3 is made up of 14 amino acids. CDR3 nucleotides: TGTGCCAGCGGTTTAACTAGCAGAACCTACGAGCAGTACTTC. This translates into CASGLTSRTYEQYF.

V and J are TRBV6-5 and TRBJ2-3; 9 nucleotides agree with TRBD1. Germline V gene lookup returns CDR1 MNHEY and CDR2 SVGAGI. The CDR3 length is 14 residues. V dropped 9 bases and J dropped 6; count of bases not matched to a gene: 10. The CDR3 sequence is CASMLDRGWDTQYF. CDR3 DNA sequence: TGTGCCAGTATGTTGGACAGGGGCTGGGATACGCAGTATTTT.

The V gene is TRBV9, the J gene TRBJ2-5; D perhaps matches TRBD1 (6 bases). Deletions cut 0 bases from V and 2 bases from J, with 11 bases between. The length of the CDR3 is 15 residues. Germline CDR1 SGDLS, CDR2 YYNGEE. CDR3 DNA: TGTGCCAGCAGCGTAGGGCCAGGGGCGCAAGAGACCCAGTACTTC. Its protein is CASSVGPGAQETQYF.

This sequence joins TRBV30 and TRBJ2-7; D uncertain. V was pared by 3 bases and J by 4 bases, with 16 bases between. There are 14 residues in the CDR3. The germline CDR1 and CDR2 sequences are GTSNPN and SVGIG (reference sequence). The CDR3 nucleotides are TGTGCCTGGAGCTCCTTCGGGTCCCAGTACGAGCAGTACTTC. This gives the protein CAWSSFGSQYEQYF.

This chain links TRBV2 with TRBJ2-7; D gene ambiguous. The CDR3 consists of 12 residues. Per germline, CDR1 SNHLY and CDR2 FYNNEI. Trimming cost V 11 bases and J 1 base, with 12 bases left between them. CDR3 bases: TGTGCCGGTAACACCAGATCCTACGAGCAGTACTTC. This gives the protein CAGNTRSYEQYF.

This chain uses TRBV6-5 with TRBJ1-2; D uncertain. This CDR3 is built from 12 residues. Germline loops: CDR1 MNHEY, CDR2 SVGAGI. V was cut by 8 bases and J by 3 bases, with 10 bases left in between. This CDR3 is CASYRGDYGYTF. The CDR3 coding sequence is TGTGCCAGCTACCGGGGTGACTATGGCTACACCTTC.

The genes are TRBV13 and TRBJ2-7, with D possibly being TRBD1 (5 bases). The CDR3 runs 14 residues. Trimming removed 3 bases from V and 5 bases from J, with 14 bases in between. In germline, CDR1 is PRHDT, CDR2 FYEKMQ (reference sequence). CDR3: CASSLKGQGDEQYF. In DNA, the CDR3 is TGTGCCAGCAGCTTGAAGGGGCAGGGCGACGAGCAGTACTTC.

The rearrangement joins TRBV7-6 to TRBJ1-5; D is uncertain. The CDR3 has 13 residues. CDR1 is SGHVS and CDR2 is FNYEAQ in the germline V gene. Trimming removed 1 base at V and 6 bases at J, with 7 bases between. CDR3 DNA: TGTGCCAGCAGCTTAGGGGTGTCTCAGCCCCAGCATTTT. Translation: CASSLGVSQPQHF.

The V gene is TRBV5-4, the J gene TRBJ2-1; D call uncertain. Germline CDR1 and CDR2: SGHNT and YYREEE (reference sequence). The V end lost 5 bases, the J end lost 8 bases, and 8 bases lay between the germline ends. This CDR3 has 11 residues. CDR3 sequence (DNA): TGTGCCAGCAGGGCAGAGTATGAGCAGTTCTTC. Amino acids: CASRAEYEQFF.

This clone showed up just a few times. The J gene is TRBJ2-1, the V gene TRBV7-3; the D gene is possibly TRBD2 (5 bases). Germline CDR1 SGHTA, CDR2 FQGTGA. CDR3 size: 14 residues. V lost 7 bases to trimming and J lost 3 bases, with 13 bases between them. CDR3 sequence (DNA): TGTGCCAGCAAATTTGGACGGGACTACAATGAGCAGTTCTTC. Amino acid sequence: CASKFGRDYNEQFF.

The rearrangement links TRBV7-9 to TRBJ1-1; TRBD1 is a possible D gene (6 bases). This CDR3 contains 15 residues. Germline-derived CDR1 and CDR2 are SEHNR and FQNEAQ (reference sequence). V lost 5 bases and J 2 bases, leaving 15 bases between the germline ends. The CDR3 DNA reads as TGTGCCAGCAGCCCCCGACAGGAGCCTAACACTGAAGCTTTCTTT. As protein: CASSPRQEPNTEAFF.

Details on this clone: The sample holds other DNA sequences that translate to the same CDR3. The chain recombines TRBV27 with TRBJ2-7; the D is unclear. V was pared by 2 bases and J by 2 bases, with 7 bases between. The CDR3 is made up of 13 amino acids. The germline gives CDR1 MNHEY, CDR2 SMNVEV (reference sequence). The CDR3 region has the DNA TGTGCCAGCAGTTTAGGGCAAACCTACGAGCAGTACTTC. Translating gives CASSLGQTYEQYF.

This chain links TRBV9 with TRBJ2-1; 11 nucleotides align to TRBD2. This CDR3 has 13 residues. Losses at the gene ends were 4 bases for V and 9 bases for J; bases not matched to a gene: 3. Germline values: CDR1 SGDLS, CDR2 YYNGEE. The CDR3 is CASSTGLAAEQFF. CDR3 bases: TGTGCCAGCAGCACGGGACTAGCGGCTGAGCAGTTCTTC. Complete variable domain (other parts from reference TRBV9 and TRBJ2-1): DSGVTQTPKHLITATGQRVTLRCSPRSGDLSVYWYQQSLDQGLQFLIQYYNGEERAKGNILERFSAQQFPDLHSELNLSSLELGDSALYFCASSTGLAAEQFFGPGTRLTVL.

CDR3 DNA sequence: TGTGCCACCAGCAGAGAGGGGACCGATTCCTACGAGCAGTACTTC. Its translation is CATSREGTDSYEQYF. V is TRBV15 and J is TRBJ2-7; D possibly matches TRBD1 or TRBD2 (5 bases each). This CDR3 contains 15 residues. V was cut by 0 bases and J by 1 base, with 10 bases left in between. Germline CDR1 LNHNV, CDR2 YYDKDF (reference sequence).

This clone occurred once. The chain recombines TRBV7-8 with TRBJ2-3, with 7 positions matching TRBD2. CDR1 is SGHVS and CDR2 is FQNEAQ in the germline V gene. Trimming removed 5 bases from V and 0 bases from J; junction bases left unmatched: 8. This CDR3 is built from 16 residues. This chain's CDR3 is CASSPLYSGSTDTQYF. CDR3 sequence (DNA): TGTGCCAGCAGCCCCCTATATAGCGGGAGCACAGATACGCAGTATTTT.

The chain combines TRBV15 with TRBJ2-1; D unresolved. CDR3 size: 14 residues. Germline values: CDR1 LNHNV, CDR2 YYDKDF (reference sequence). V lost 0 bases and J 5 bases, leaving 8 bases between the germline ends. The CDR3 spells CATSREAVDNEQFF. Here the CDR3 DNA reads TGTGCCACCAGCAGAGAAGCAGTGGACAATGAGCAGTTCTTC. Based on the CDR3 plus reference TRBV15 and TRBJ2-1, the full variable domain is DAMVIQNPRYQVTQFGKPVTLSCSQTLNHNVMYWYQQKSSQAPKLLFHYYDKDFNNEADTPDNFQSRRPNTSFCFLDIRSPGLGDTAMYLCATSREAVDNEQFFGPGTRLTVL.

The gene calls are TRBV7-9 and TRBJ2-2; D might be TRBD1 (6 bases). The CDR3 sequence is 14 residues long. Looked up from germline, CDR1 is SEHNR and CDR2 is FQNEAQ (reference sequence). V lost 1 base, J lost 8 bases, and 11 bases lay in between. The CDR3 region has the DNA TGTGCCAGCAGCTTAGGAGAGGGGACAGGGGAGCTGTTTTTT. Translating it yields CASSLGEGTGELFF. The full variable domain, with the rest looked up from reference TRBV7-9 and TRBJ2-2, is DTGVSQNPRHKITKRGQNVTFRCDPISEHNRLYWYRQTLGQGPEFLTYFQNEAQLEKSRLLSDRFSAERPKGSFSTLEIQRTEQGDSAMYLCASSLGEGTGELFFGEGSRLTVL.

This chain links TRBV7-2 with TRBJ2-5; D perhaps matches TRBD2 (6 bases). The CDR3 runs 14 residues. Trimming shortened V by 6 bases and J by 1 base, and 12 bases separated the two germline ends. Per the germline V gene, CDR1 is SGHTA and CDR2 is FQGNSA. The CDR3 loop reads CASRTLGGQETQYF. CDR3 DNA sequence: TGTGCCAGCAGAACACTCGGGGGCCAAGAGACCCAGTACTTC.

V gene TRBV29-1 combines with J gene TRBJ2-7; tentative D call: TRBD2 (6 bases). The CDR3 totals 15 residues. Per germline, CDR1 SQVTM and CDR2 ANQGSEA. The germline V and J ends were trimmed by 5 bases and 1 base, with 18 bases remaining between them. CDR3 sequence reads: CSVLSRELPSYEQYF. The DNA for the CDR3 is TGCAGCGTTCTAAGCCGGGAGCTCCCTTCCTACGAGCAGTACTTC.

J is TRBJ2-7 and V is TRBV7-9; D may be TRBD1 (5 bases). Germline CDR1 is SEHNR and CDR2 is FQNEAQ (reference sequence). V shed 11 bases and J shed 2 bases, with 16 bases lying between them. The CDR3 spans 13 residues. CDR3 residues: CASKGQGAYEQYF. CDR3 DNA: TGTGCCTCCAAGGGGCAGGGCGCCTACGAGCAGTACTTC.

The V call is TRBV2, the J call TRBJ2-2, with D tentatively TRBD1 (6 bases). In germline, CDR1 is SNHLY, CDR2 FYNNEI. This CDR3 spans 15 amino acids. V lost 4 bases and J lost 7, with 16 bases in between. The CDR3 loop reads CASSAPWQGNGELFF. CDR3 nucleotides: TGTGCCAGCAGTGCCCCGTGGCAGGGGAACGGGGAGCTGTTTTTT. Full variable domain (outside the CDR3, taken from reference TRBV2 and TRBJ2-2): EPEVTQTPSHQVTQMGQEVILRCVPISNHLYFYWYRQILGQKVEFLVSFYNNEISEKSEIFDDQFSVERPDGSNFTLKIRSTKLEDSAMYFCASSAPWQGNGELFFGEGSRLTVL.

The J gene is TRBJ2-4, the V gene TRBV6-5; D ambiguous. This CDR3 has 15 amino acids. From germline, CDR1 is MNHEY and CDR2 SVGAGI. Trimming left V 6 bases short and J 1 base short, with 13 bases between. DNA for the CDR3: TGTGCCAGCAGCAATGGGGTTGCCGCCAAAAACATTCAGTACTTC. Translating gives CASSNGVAAKNIQYF.